This T cell receptor (beta chain) stems from a study of CD8+ T cells in alopecia areata. Study information: Tofacitinib was taken orally by treated patients, and the dose was 5 to 10 mg twice daily.

This CDR3 comprises 12 residues. Deletions cut 5 bases from V and 5 bases from J, with 7 bases between. Germline CDR1 LNHNV, CDR2 YYDKDF (reference sequence). Treatment in this sample: oral pan-JAK inhibitor, 5-10 mg twice daily. Extraction of RNA preceded its reverse transcription into cDNA, which served as the sequencing template. Sequencing used immunoSEQ multiplex PCR; TCRdb keeps in-frame clones, though not all of them. The data contain around 200,000 clones, 58% of them singletons. This sequence was found in a human donor with alopecia areata. V gene TRBV15 combines with J gene TRBJ1-5, with D uncertain. Here the sequenced sample was CD8+ T cells sorted from blood, taken at week 24, from a patient treated with tofacitinib. CDR3 bases: TGTGCCACCAGCGTCTCTCATCAGCCCCAGCATTTT. Its translation: CATSVSHQPQHF.